Listed below are T cell receptor beta chains from one sample, sequenced in a study of blood T cell repertoires in COVID-19. TCRdb keeps only in-frame clones here, not all; method: immunoSEQ multiplex PCR. The table shows some 40,000 clones, with roughly nine tenths occurring only once. Sequencing was done on a sample of peripheral blood. All receptors come from a man between 60 and 70 years old with acute or convalescent COVID-19. Both conserved end residues are part of each CDR3. A D gene is named only where the DNA matches it firmly. Size is omitted from some rows. Given values are once, few, many or a class for expanded clones.

NA,TRBJ2-5,TRBV14,once,CASSQDFWRVETQYF,TGTGCCAGCAGCCAAGATTTCTGGCGGGTAGAGACCCAGTACTTC
TRBD2,TRBJ2-5,TRBV2,NA,CASTRLAGVVTQYF,TGTGCCAGCACTCGACTAGCGGGAGTCGTGACCCAGTACTTC
TRBD1,TRBJ2-7,TRBV7-9,NA,CASSLAWTGKDYEQYF,TGTGCCAGCAGCTTAGCGTGGACAGGGAAGGACTACGAGCAGTACTTC
NA,TRBJ2-1,TRBV2,NA,CASSGGDGNEQFF,TGTGCCAGCAGTGGGGGGGATGGAAATGAGCAGTTCTTC
NA,TRBJ1-5,TRBV19,NA,CASSIDEGQPQHF,TGTGCCAGTAGTATAGATGAGGGTCAGCCCCAGCATTTT
NA,TRBJ2-1,TRBV24-1,once,CATSDLGEEGLVHEQFF,TGTGCCACCAGTGATTTGGGGGAAGAGGGATTAGTGCATGAGCAGTTCTTC
NA,TRBJ2-7,TRBV27,NA,CASSPRDTVPYEQYF,TGTGCCAGCAGTCCCCGGGACACGGTCCCCTACGAGCAGTACTTC
NA,TRBJ2-1,TRBV19,NA,CASSIQGGGRIKRRFF,TGTGCCAGTAGTATTCAGGGGGGCGGGAGGATCAAGAGGCGGTTCTTC
NA,TRBJ2-7,TRBV6-5,NA,CASSNTAGEQYF,TGTGCCAGCAGCAACACCGCGGGGGAGCAGTACTTC
TRBD2,TRBJ2-1,TRBV5-1,NA,CASSPSGPRSSYNEQFF,TGCGCCAGCAGCCCTAGCGGGCCCAGGAGCTCCTACAATGAGCAGTTCTTC
NA,TRBJ2-3,TRBV7-9,NA,CASSSPYVTEDTQYF,TGTGCCAGCAGTTCCCCTTACGTGACAGAAGATACGCAGTATTTT
NA,TRBJ1-6,TRBV7-9,NA,CASSLSTGIGSPLHF,TGTGCCAGCAGCTTATCTACAGGGATCGGATCACCCCTCCACTTT
TRBD1,TRBJ1-5,TRBV28,NA,CASSPQGTGGPYGSNQPQHF,TGTGCCAGCAGTCCTCAAGGGACAGGGGGCCCCTACGGTAGCAATCAGCCCCAGCATTTT
NA,TRBJ2-1,TRBV24-1,NA,CATSDSGRGFGSYNEQFF,TGTGCCACCAGTGATTCTGGGAGGGGGTTCGGCTCCTACAATGAGCAGTTCTTC
NA,TRBJ1-1,TRBV7-9,NA,CASSLTTGTEAFF,TGTGCCAGCAGCCTAACTACAGGGACTGAAGCTTTCTTT
TRBD1,TRBJ1-3,TRBV4-2,NA,CASSQGEQGENTIYF,TGTGCCAGCAGCCAAGGGGAGCAGGGGGAAAACACCATATATTTT
NA,TRBJ1-1,TRBV4-1,NA,CASSLPDRTNTEAFF,TGCGCCAGCAGCCTTCCAGACAGGACGAACACTGAAGCTTTCTTT
TRBD2,TRBJ2-1,TRBV24-1,NA,CATSEHSSGSGNEQFF,TGTGCCACCAGTGAACACTCTAGCGGGAGTGGGAATGAGCAGTTCTTC
NA,TRBJ1-1,TRBV7-5,NA,CVRSLGLGGIFAEAFF,TGTGTCAGAAGCCTAGGGTTAGGGGGAATTTTCGCTGAAGCTTTCTTT
NA,TRBJ1-2,TRBV6-5,NA,CASSYSQGYGYTF,TGTGCCAGCAGTTACTCTCAGGGGTATGGCTACACCTTC
TRBD2,TRBJ2-1,TRBV7-9,few,CASSSGPRLAGPYNEQFF,TGTGCCAGCAGCTCCGGACCTCGACTAGCGGGACCATACAATGAGCAGTTCTTC
NA,TRBJ2-3,TRBV2,once,CASSGIGGITDTQYF,TGTGCCAGCAGTGGGATCGGGGGTATCACAGATACGCAGTATTTT
TRBD1,TRBJ2-3,TRBV27,NA,CASSLSGTGSGTQYF,TGTGCCAGCAGTTTATCGGGGACAGGGTCAGGTACGCAGTATTTT
NA,TRBJ1-2,TRBV6-5,NA,CASRSSGGYGYTF,TGTGCCAGCAGATCTTCGGGGGGGTATGGCTACACCTTC
NA,TRBJ2-3,TRBV6-1,NA,CASSDRTAVTDTQYF,TGTGCCAGCAGTGATCGGACAGCCGTCACAGATACGCAGTATTTT
NA,TRBJ2-3,TRBV11-3,NA,CASSSRDLGGGTQYF,TGTGCCAGCAGCAGCCGGGACCTCGGGGGTGGTACGCAGTATTTT
NA,TRBJ1-2,TRBV5-8,NA,CASSRGPNVDYGYTF,TGTGCCAGCAGCAGGGGTCCCAACGTGGACTATGGCTACACCTTC
NA,TRBJ1-5,TRBV19,NA,CASSTWTEGPQHF,TGTGCCAGTAGTACGTGGACCGAGGGGCCCCAGCATTTT
TRBD2,TRBJ2-5,TRBV18,NA,CASSPYSLSVFLAAFQETQYF,TGTGCCAGCTCACCATACTCACTGTCGGTGTTTCTAGCGGCATTTCAAGAGACCCAGTACTTC
NA,TRBJ1-3,TRBV19,NA,CASSIGGGGNTIYF,TGTGCCAGTAGTATTGGCGGGGGCGGAAACACCATATATTTT
NA,TRBJ1-4,TRBV19,few,CASRDEGKLFF,TGTGCCAGTAGAGACGAGGGAAAACTGTTTTTT
NA,TRBJ2-6,TRBV4-1,NA,CASASGANVLTF,TGCGCCAGCGCGTCTGGGGCCAACGTCCTGACTTTC
NA,TRBJ2-2,TRBV5-4,NA,CASTAEGWNTGELFF,TGTGCCAGCACCGCAGAGGGTTGGAACACCGGGGAGCTGTTTTTT
NA,TRBJ2-3,TRBV27,NA,CASSPRGRDTQYF,TGTGCCAGCAGTCCGCGGGGACGGGATACGCAGTATTTT
NA,TRBJ2-1,TRBV6-2/TRBV6-3,NA,CASSLVGGYNEQFF,TGTGCCAGCAGTTTGGTGGGAGGATACAATGAGCAGTTCTTC
NA,TRBJ1-5,TRBV11-2,NA,CASSAGPHNQPQHF,TGTGCCAGCAGCGCGGGGCCCCACAATCAGCCCCAGCATTTT
TRBD1,TRBJ1-3,TRBV18,NA,CASSAGTGGSGNTIYF,TGTGCCAGCTCAGCCGGGACAGGGGGTTCTGGAAACACCATATATTTT
TRBD1,TRBJ2-3,TRBV6-2/TRBV6-3,NA,CASSSGTGAHTDTQYF,TGTGCCAGCAGTTCCGGGACAGGGGCCCACACAGATACGCAGTATTTT
TRBD1,TRBJ1-1,TRBV27,NA,CASSSPGQGTVGAFF,TGTGCCAGCAGTAGTCCGGGACAGGGGACGGTCGGAGCTTTCTTT
NA,TRBJ1-2,TRBV7-9,once,CASSLSGRNGYTF,TGTGCCAGCAGCTTATCGGGTAGGAATGGCTACACCTTC
NA,TRBJ1-2,TRBV20-1,NA,CSARVRAGYTF,TGCAGTGCTAGAGTGAGGGCCGGCTACACCTTC
TRBD2,TRBJ2-5,TRBV5-4,few,CASSITLAGAETQYF,TGTGCCAGCAGCATAACATTAGCGGGAGCAGAGACCCAGTACTTC
TRBD2,TRBJ2-2,TRBV27,NA,CASSFLAGEAGELFF,TGTGCCAGCAGTTTCCTAGCGGGAGAAGCCGGGGAGCTGTTTTTT
NA,TRBJ1-6,TRBV3-1/TRBV3-2,NA,CASSQGGGRSPLHF,TGTGCCAGCAGCCAAGGGGGGGGGCGATCACCCCTCCACTTT
TRBD1,TRBJ1-5,TRBV2,few,CASSLQGAGQPQHF,TGTGCCAGCAGCTTACAGGGGGCTGGTCAGCCCCAGCATTTT
NA,TRBJ1-5,TRBV2,NA,CASSERLLASNQPQHF,TGTGCCAGCAGTGAACGGTTACTAGCAAGCAATCAGCCCCAGCATTTT
TRBD1,TRBJ2-7,TRBV28,NA,CASSLGNRGFLYEQYF,TGTGCCAGCAGTTTAGGTAACAGGGGGTTTTTGTACGAGCAGTACTTC
NA,TRBJ1-1,TRBV27,NA,CASSLSGMNTEAFF,TGTGCCAGCAGTTTGTCAGGGATGAACACTGAAGCTTTCTTT
NA,TRBJ2-3,TRBV27,NA,CASSLVPGNTDTQYF,TGTGCCAGCAGTTTAGTTCCGGGGAACACAGATACGCAGTATTTT
NA,TRBJ2-3,TRBV10-3,once,CATSWGEDTQYF,TGTGCCACCTCCTGGGGGGAGGATACGCAGTATTTT
NA,TRBJ2-1,TRBV5-1,NA,CASSKSVRYNEQFF,TGCGCCAGCAGTAAGTCAGTTCGATACAATGAGCAGTTCTTC
NA,TRBJ2-2,TRBV11-2,NA,CASSLGLQGNGNGELFF,TGTGCCAGCAGCTTAGGGCTCCAGGGGAACGGTAACGGGGAGCTGTTTTTT
NA,TRBJ2-1,TRBV6-1,NA,CASSDGIYNEQFF,TGTGCCAGCAGTGACGGGATTTACAATGAGCAGTTCTTC
TRBD2,TRBJ2-3,TRBV25-1,NA,CASSEKRTSGRGDTQYF,TGTGCCAGCAGTGAAAAGCGGACTAGCGGGAGGGGGGATACGCAGTATTTT
TRBD1,TRBJ1-1,TRBV2,once,CASSGPTGWGTEAFF,TGTGCCAGCAGTGGCCCGACAGGGTGGGGCACTGAAGCTTTCTTT